This passage covers 24 T cell receptor beta chains from one sample sequenced in a study of T cell responses to AZD1222 COVID-19 vaccine. Sequencing was performed with immunoSEQ multiplex PCR; in TCRdb, only in-frame clones are kept and a portion is missing. The sample holds more than 85,000 clones; about four fifths are singletons and the top ten take approximately 5%. This specimen consisted of peripheral blood, obtained on day 0 of AZD1222 vaccination. These receptors came from an adult in good health.

This clone was seen only once. DNA of the CDR3: TGTGCCAGCAGCTGGACAGGGAACTATGGCTACACCTTC. Its protein is CASSWTGNYGYTF. J is TRBJ1-2 and V is TRBV5-5, with 8 bases fitting TRBD1. The CDR3 has 13 residues. Looked up from germline, CDR1 is SGHKS and CDR2 is YYEKEE (reference sequence). Trimming took 3 bases from V and 2 from J; bases not matched to a gene: 0.

The rearrangement joins TRBV19 to TRBJ2-5; D is undetermined. The ends were cut back, 3 bases at V and 1 base at J, with 12 bases in the middle. Germline CDR1 is LNHDA and CDR2 is SQIVND (reference sequence). The CDR3 is made up of 15 amino acids. CDR3 DNA sequence: TGTGCCAGTAGTATGAGAAGCCCTCTCCAAGAGACCCAGTACTTC. This gives the protein CASSMRSPLQETQYF. Together with reference TRBV19 and TRBJ2-5, the CDR3 gives the full variable domain: DGGITQSPKYLFRKEGQNVTLSCEQNLNHDAMYWYRQDPGQGLRLIYYSQIVNDFQKGDIAEGYSVSREKKESFPLTVTSAQKNPTAFYLCASSMRSPLQETQYFGPGTRLLVL.

This clone came up a few times. This chain joins TRBV5-8 and TRBJ2-7, with D perhaps matching TRBD1 (6 bases). The CDR3 length is 13 residues. The ends were cut back, 7 bases at V and 2 bases at J, with 13 bases in the middle. Germline V gene data show CDR1 as SGHTS and CDR2 as YDEGEE. The CDR3 sequence is CASVRDTTYEQYF. For the CDR3, the DNA is TGTGCCAGCGTCCGGGACACGACCTACGAGCAGTACTTC.

The chain has TRBV18 and TRBJ2-3; TRBD2 matches 7 bases. Per the germline V gene, CDR1 is KGHSH and CDR2 is LQKENI. The CDR3 consists of 17 residues. Trimming at V came to 3 bases and at J to 0 bases, leaving 9 bases not matched to a gene. The chain's CDR3 is CASSPTVLAGSTDTQYF. CDR3 nucleotides: TGTGCCAGCTCACCCACCGTTTTAGCGGGTAGCACAGATACGCAGTATTTT.

The chain couples TRBV12-1 to TRBJ1-5; the table calls TRBD1, which could not be checked here. TRBV12-1 is termed a pseudogene. The CDR3 loop spans 16 amino acids. In DNA, the CDR3 is TGTGCCAGCAGCTTAACTGACAGGGTAAGTGATCAGCCCCAGCATTTT. This sequence encodes CASSLTDRVSDQPQHF.

This chain links TRBV7-9 with TRBJ1-1, with 9 bases that match TRBD1. This CDR3 is built from 14 residues. V was pared by 0 bases and J by 10 bases, with 6 bases of the junction left unmatched. The germline V gene has CDR1 SEHNR and CDR2 FQNEAQ (reference sequence). For the CDR3, the DNA is TGTGCCAGCAGCTTAGCCGGGACAGGGACGGTAGCTTTCTTT. Amino acid sequence: CASSLAGTGTVAFF.

V is TRBV13 and J is TRBJ1-4; D ambiguous. The germline V gene has CDR1 PRHDT and CDR2 FYEKMQ (reference sequence). Deletions cut 3 bases from V and 7 bases from J, with 15 bases between. The CDR3 extends over 15 amino acids. The CDR3 coding sequence is TGTGCCAGCAGCTTTCGAGGCGGAAAAGCTGAAAAACTGTTTTTT. This translates into CASSFRGGKAEKLFF.

This chain uses TRBV7-2 with TRBJ2-1; tentatively, D is TRBD1 (6 bases). Germline CDR1 reads SGHTA; CDR2 reads FQGNSA. With 5 bases removed from V and 8 bases from J, the gap between germline ends came to 10 bases. This CDR3 comprises 12 residues. CDR3 DNA sequence: TGTGCCAGCAGCCCCAGGGGTGATGAGCAGTTCTTC. It specifies CASSPRGDEQFF.

The V and J genes are TRBV11-2 and TRBJ1-6, with 12 bases identical to TRBD1. Germline lookup yields CDR1 SGHAT and CDR2 FQNNGV. The CDR3 extends over 15 amino acids. Unmatched junction bases numbered 4, after V lost 5 bases and J lost 8 bases. CDR3 DNA sequence: TGTGCCAGCAGCCGGGACAGGGGGCGAGATTCACCCCTCCACTTT. Its protein is CASSRDRGRDSPLHF.

This chain uses TRBV5-1 with TRBJ1-1; unclear D gene. The CDR3 length is 14 residues. Trimming pared 2 bases from V and 0 bases from J, leaving 8 bases between. Germline V CDR1 and CDR2: SGHRS, YFSETQ. The CDR3 protein is CASSFLTVNTEAFF. The DNA of the CDR3 is TGCGCCAGCAGCTTTCTTACGGTGAACACTGAAGCTTTCTTT.

This clone was picked up a small number of times. One junction end disagrees with the germline gene, perhaps due to a read error. The rearrangement joins TRBV6-5 to TRBJ1-6; 7 bases align to TRBD1. CDR3 length: 15 amino acids. Germline CDR1 MNHEY, CDR2 SVGAGI. The CDR3: CASSLDRVNNSPLHF. The CDR3, as DNA: TGTGCCAGCAGCCTCGACAGGGTCAATAACTCACCCCTCCACTTT.

J is TRBJ2-7 and V is TRBV19; the D is unclear. CDR3 length: 12 amino acids. The ends were cut back, 5 bases at V and 2 bases at J, with 7 bases in the middle. Germline V gene sequence: CDR1 LNHDA, CDR2 SQIVND (reference sequence). In nucleotides, the CDR3 is TGTGCCAGTAGTGTAAGGACCTACGAGCAGTACTTC. This encodes CASSVRTYEQYF.

The chain joins TRBV5-1 to TRBJ2-3; 14 nucleotides agree with TRBD2. The CDR3 runs 17 residues. The ends lost 3 bases at V and 1 base at J; junction bases unmatched: 4. Germline V gene sequence: CDR1 SGHRS, CDR2 YFSETQ. CDR3 sequence (DNA): TGCGCCAGCAGCTCGGGACTAGCGGGAGTTGGCACAGATACGCAGTATTTT. This codes for CASSSGLAGVGTDTQYF.

In DNA, the CDR3 is TGTGCCAGCATTGTTGGGACCGAAGGAAACACCATATATTTT. It codes for CASIVGTEGNTIYF. The chain joins TRBV6-5 to TRBJ1-3; D perhaps matches TRBD1 (5 bases). V dropped 7 bases and J dropped 4 bases, with 14 bases sitting between them. CDR1 and CDR2 (germline): MNHEY, SVGAGI. This CDR3 spans 14 amino acids.

The rearrangement uses TRBV2 and TRBJ1-1; D unresolved. The V end lost 1 base, the J end lost 6 bases, and 15 bases lay between the germline ends. The CDR3 has 15 amino acids. CDR1 is SNHLY, CDR2 FYNNEI, per germline. DNA for the CDR3: TGTGCCAGCAGTGAAGGAAGGGTGGCAGGCCCTGAAGCTTTCTTT. It specifies CASSEGRVAGPEAFF.

The chain joins TRBV11-2 to TRBJ2-5; 9 bases agree with TRBD2. The CDR3 sequence is 15 residues long. Germline V lookup: CDR1 SGHAT, CDR2 FQNNGV. The V gene end was trimmed by 3 bases and the J gene end by 5 bases; junction bases not matched to a gene: 7. The CDR3 region has the DNA TGTGCCAGCAGCTTTAGCGGGGGTGTCGAGGAGACCCAGTACTTC. Residues: CASSFSGGVEETQYF.

The V gene is TRBV20-1, the J gene TRBJ1-2; no clear D gene. Deletions cut 1 base from V and 2 bases from J, with 2 bases between. The CDR3 totals 11 residues. Germline V lookup: CDR1 DFQATT, CDR2 SNEGSKA (reference sequence). CDR3 nucleotide sequence: TGCAGTGCTAGAGCAAACTATGGCTACACCTTC. As protein: CSARANYGYTF.

The genes are TRBV27 and TRBJ2-7, with 15 positions matching TRBD2. Germline V gene sequence: CDR1 MNHEY, CDR2 SMNVEV (reference sequence). After removal of 5 bases from V and 4 bases from J, the junction contained 15 bases not matched to a gene. This CDR3 is built from 19 residues. DNA for the CDR3: TGTGCCAGCAGTCGAGGGGGACTAGCGGGAGGAGTTGGTCGATACGAGCAGTACTTC. This sequence encodes CASSRGGLAGGVGRYEQYF.

J is TRBJ1-2 and V is TRBV28; possibly TRBD1 for D (5 bases). The CDR3 is 12 residues long. Germline CDR1 and CDR2: MDHEN and SYDVKM. Trimming removed 1 base at V and 8 bases at J, with 8 bases between. CDR3 coding DNA: TGTGCCAGCAGTTTATCTCGGGGGGGCTACACCTTC. Translated: CASSLSRGGYTF.

The rearrangement uses TRBV7-2 and TRBJ1-2; 9 bases are shared with TRBD1. CDR3 length: 16 amino acids. The trim removed 1 base at V and 4 bases at J, leaving 7 bases unmatched. CDR1 and CDR2 from the germline V gene are SGHTA and FQGNSA. This chain's CDR3 is CASSLGGTGKGYGYTF. Here the CDR3 DNA reads TGTGCCAGCAGCTTAGGTGGGACAGGGAAAGGCTATGGCTACACCTTC.

The chain is built from TRBV7-9 and TRBJ2-1; D is ambiguous. Germline V gene data show CDR1 as SEHNR and CDR2 as FQNEAQ (reference sequence). This CDR3 region has 15 residues. Trimming cost V 4 bases and J 2 bases, with 12 bases left between them. Here the CDR3 reads CASSSVGRAYNEQFF. The CDR3 DNA is TGTGCCAGCAGCTCGGTCGGCCGGGCCTACAATGAGCAGTTCTTC.

The rearrangement links TRBV5-1 to TRBJ2-2, with D perhaps matching TRBD1 (6 bases). Germline V gene data show CDR1 as SGHRS and CDR2 as YFSETQ. Trimming removed 2 bases at V and 4 bases at J, with 12 bases between. The CDR3 runs to 15 residues. CDR3 protein: CASSLGGVGTGELFF. CDR3 nucleotides: TGCGCCAGCAGCTTAGGGGGAGTGGGCACCGGGGAGCTGTTTTTT.

This clone turned up a few times. The chain combines TRBV7-3 with TRBJ2-3; the D is unclear. Between the trimmed V and J ends, which lost 5 bases and 0 bases, there was a span of 6 bases. The CDR3 has 13 amino acids. Germline assignment: CDR1 SGHTA and CDR2 FQGTGA. This CDR3 reads CASSPMSTDTQYF. DNA of the CDR3: TGTGCCAGCAGCCCCATGAGCACAGATACGCAGTATTTT.

The gene calls are TRBV2 and TRBJ2-5; unclear D gene. The germline CDR1 and CDR2 sequences are SNHLY and FYNNEI. Trimming stripped 3 bases from V and 5 bases from J, with 10 bases between. This CDR3 has 13 amino acids. CDR3 nucleotides: TGTGCCAGCAGTGATGGTGGACGTGAGACCCAGTACTTC. This encodes CASSDGGRETQYF.